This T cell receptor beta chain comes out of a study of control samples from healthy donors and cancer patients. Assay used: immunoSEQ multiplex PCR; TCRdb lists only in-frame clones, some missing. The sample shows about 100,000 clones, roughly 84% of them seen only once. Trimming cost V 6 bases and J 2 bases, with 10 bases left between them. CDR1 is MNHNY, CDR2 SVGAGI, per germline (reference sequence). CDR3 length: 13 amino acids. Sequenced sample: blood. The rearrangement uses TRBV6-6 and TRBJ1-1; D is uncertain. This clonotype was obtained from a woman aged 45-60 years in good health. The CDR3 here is CASSSRPNTEAFF. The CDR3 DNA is TGTGCCAGCAGCTCCAGACCCAACACTGAAGCTTTCTTT.